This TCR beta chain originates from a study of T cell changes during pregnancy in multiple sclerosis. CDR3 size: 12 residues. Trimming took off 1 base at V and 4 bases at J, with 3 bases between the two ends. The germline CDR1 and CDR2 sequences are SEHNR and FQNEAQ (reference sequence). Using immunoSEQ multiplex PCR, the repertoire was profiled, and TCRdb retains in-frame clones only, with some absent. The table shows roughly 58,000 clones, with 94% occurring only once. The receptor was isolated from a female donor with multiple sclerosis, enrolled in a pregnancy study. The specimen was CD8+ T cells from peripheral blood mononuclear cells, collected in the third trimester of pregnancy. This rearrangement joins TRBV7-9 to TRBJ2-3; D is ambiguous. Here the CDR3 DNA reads TGTGCCAGCAGCTTAGACTCAGATACGCAGTATTTT. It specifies CASSLDSDTQYF.